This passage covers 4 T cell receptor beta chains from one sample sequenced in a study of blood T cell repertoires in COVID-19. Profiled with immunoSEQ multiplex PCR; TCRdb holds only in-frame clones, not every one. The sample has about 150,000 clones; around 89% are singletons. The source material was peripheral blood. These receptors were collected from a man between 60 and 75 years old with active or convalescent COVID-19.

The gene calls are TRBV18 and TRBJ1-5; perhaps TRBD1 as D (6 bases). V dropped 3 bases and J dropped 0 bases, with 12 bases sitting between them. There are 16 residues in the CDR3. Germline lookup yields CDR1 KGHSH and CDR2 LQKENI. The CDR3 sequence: CASSPQQGGSNQPQHF. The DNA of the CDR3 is TGTGCCAGCTCACCGCAACAGGGTGGTAGCAATCAGCCCCAGCATTTT.

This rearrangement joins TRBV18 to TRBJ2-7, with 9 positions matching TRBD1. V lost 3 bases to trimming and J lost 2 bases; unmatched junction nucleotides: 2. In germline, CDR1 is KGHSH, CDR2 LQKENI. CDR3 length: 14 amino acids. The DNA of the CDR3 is TGTGCCAGCTCACCCGGACAGGGGACCTACGAGCAGTACTTC. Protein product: CASSPGQGTYEQYF.

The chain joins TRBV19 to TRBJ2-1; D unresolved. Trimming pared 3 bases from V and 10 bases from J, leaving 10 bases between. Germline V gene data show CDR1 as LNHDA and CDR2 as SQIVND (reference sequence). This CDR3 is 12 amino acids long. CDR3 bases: TGTGCCAGTAGTATGGTTTTACAAGAGCAGTTCTTC. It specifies CASSMVLQEQFF.

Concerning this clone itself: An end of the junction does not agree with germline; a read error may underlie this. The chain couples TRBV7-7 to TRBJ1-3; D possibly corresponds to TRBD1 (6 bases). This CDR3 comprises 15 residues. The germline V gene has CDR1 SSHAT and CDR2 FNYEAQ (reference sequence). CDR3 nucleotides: TGTGCTAGCAGCTTAGGCAGGGGCTCTGGAAACACCATATATTTT. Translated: CASSLGRGSGNTIYF.